This TCR beta chain was recorded in a study of regulatory T cells in long-lasting Graves disease. This CDR3 is built from 14 residues. Trimming pared 4 bases from V and 4 bases from J, leaving 11 bases between. CDR1 is MNHNS, CDR2 SASEGT, per germline. The time point was: newly diagnosed GD, antithyroid drugs for less than 3 months. There was RNA extracted from PBMCs, and the TCR library was made from it. General observations from the study: What was studied was peripheral blood only, and not thyroid tissue. The number of shared public clonotypes was higher in persistent patients (about 2,700) than new patients (roughly 970).

This clonotype was counted many times. No antigen is known for it. iRepertoire HTBI primers and Arm-PCR of CDR3 regions built TCR beta libraries. TCRdb re-derived calls from the multiplex PCR reads in MiXCR, one entry per CDR3 protein. The sample has 390,000 or so distinct CDR3 sequences, over 9.5% seen once. The same specimen was also included in a second study, on T cells in Graves' hyperthyroidism and ophthalmopathy. That source notes: No ophthalmopathy progression within 18 months constituted stable Graves' hyperthyroidism.

The sample here was peripheral blood mononuclear cells (PBMCs), taken at new diagnosis, from a patient treated with antithyroid drugs. The rearrangement uses TRBV6-1 and TRBJ1-5; a weak D match, TRBD1 (5 bases). The receptor's source is a woman between 18 and 29 years old with Graves disease. This CDR3 reads CASSVWGDNQPQHF. The CDR3 DNA follows: TGTGCCAGCAGTGTTTGGGGGGATAATCAGCCCCAGCATTTT.